Listed below are T cell receptor beta chains from one sample, sequenced in a study of blood T cell repertoires in COVID-19. Profiled with immunoSEQ multiplex PCR; TCRdb holds only in-frame clones, not every one. The sample carries more than 150,000 clones, approximately 83% recorded once. Input material: PBMCs or T cells enriched from blood (not recorded which). These receptors all come from a woman between 55 and 75 years old who had recovered from COVID-19. Each CDR3 is given with its conserved first and last residue. Fields, in order: D gene, clone size, J gene, V gene, CDR3 protein, CDR3 DNA. D genes are given only for firm matches. Expanded clones are given a class, and other clones once, few, many or no size at all.

>NA|NA|TRBJ2-2|TRBV7-3
CASSRATGELFF
TGTGCCAGCAGTAGAGCGACCGGGGAGCTGTTTTTT
>NA|NA|TRBJ1-4|TRBV30
CAWRGVDINEKLFF
TGTGCCTGGAGAGGGGTGGACATAAATGAAAAACTGTTTTTT
>NA|NA|TRBJ1-2|TRBV28
CASSLPGAGYGYTF
TGTGCCAGCAGTTTACCAGGCGCGGGATATGGCTACACCTTC
>NA|once|TRBJ1-2|TRBV5-1
CASSSSGAGGYTF
TGCGCCAGCAGCTCCTCAGGGGCGGGTGGCTACACCTTC
>TRBD2|NA|TRBJ2-2|TRBV2
CASSERAGGSNTGELFF
TGTGCCAGCAGTGAAAGAGCGGGAGGTTCGAACACCGGGGAGCTGTTTTTT
>NA|NA|TRBJ1-1|TRBV5-1
CASSLARGGDTEAFF
TGCGCCAGCAGCTTGGCCCGGGGCGGGGACACTGAAGCTTTCTTT
>NA|NA|TRBJ1-1|TRBV7-9
CASSLVKGEGTEAFF
TGTGCCAGCAGCTTAGTAAAAGGCGAGGGCACTGAAGCTTTCTTT
>NA|NA|TRBJ1-1|TRBV30
CAWRIQYTEAFF
TGTGCCTGGAGGATACAGTACACTGAAGCTTTCTTT
>NA|NA|TRBJ2-7|TRBV2
CASSEGTGSYEQYF
TGTGCCAGCAGTGAAGGAACAGGGTCTTACGAGCAGTACTTC
>NA|once|TRBJ2-7|TRBV2
CASSESRGHYEQYF
TGTGCCAGCAGTGAGTCTAGGGGACACTACGAGCAGTACTTC
>TRBD1|once|TRBJ1-1|TRBV9
CASSVLAGGKTEAFF
TGTGCCAGCAGCGTCCTTGCAGGGGGCAAAACTGAAGCTTTCTTT
>TRBD2|NA|TRBJ2-1|TRBV10-3
CAISEGGREAYNEQFF
TGTGCCATCAGTGAGGGAGGGCGGGAGGCTTACAATGAGCAGTTCTTC
>NA|NA|TRBJ1-3|TRBV4-1
CASSQAGYGNTIYF
TGCGCCAGCAGCCAAGCAGGGTATGGAAACACCATATATTTT
>TRBD1|few|TRBJ1-2|TRBV6-2/TRBV6-3
CASSEGQGLAGYGYTF
TGTGCCAGCAGTGAGGGACAGGGGTTAGCCGGCTATGGCTACACCTTC
>NA|NA|TRBJ1-5|TRBV30
CAWSIGGNQPQHF
TGTGCCTGGAGTATAGGGGGTAACCAGCCCCAGCATTTT
>NA|few|TRBJ1-5|TRBV5-1
CASSPRGVEGNQPQHF
TGCGCCAGCAGCCCTAGGGGTGTTGAGGGCAATCAGCCCCAGCATTTT
>NA|NA|TRBJ1-2|TRBV19
CASSWGTRGYTF
TGTGCCAGTAGTTGGGGGACAAGAGGCTACACCTTC
>NA|NA|TRBJ1-1|TRBV21-1
CASSDSNPNTEAFF
TGTGCCAGCAGTGACTCCAACCCGAACACTGAAGCTTTCTTT
>NA|NA|TRBJ2-3|TRBV25-1
CASSVPGSDTQYF
TGTGCCAGCAGTGTTCCGGGTTCAGATACGCAGTATTTT
>NA|NA|TRBJ1-5|TRBV7-9
CASSLLMGQPQHF
TGTGCCAGCAGCTTATTGATGGGCCAGCCCCAGCATTTT
>NA|NA|TRBJ2-7|TRBV11-2
CASSSRGRDSSYEQYF
TGTGCCAGCAGCTCGAGGGGGCGGGATTCCTCCTACGAGCAGTACTTC
>NA|once|TRBJ1-1|TRBV10-3
CAIRASGTLGSTEAFF
TGTGCCATCAGGGCCTCCGGGACATTGGGGTCCACTGAAGCTTTCTTT
>NA|few|TRBJ1-1|TRBV5-1
CASSVYGRSDTEAFF
TGCGCCAGCAGCGTGTACGGGAGATCGGACACTGAAGCTTTCTTT
>NA|NA|TRBJ1-2|TRBV6-5
CASGANYGYTF
TGTGCCAGCGGAGCTAACTATGGCTACACCTTC
>TRBD1|NA|TRBJ2-7|TRBV27
CASSSGTGGMYEQYF
TGTGCCAGCAGTTCCGGGACAGGGGGTATGTACGAGCAGTACTTC
>TRBD1|NA|TRBJ2-1|TRBV5-1
CASSMSGTGADNEQFF
TGCGCCAGCAGCATGTCCGGGACAGGTGCCGACAATGAGCAGTTCTTC
>NA|once|TRBJ2-7|TRBV27
CASSLVPPRTGTTPYEQYF
TGTGCCAGCAGTCTCGTCCCTCCTCGGACAGGGACTACCCCCTACGAGCAGTACTTC
>NA|NA|TRBJ2-2|TRBV30
CAWRDWSNTGELFF
TGTGCCTGGAGGGACTGGTCGAACACCGGGGAGCTGTTTTTT
>TRBD1|NA|TRBJ2-2|TRBV19
CASRGGQGDGELFF
TGTGCCAGTCGAGGGGGCCAGGGTGACGGGGAGCTGTTTTTT
>TRBD2|NA|TRBJ2-1|TRBV19
CASTLVFSGGAYNEQFF
TGTGCCAGTACCCTCGTTTTTAGCGGGGGGGCTTACAATGAGCAGTTCTTC